This TCR beta chain was recorded in a study of monozygotic twins with inflammatory bowel disease. General observations from the study: IBD-affected twins scored below their healthy co-twins in TCRbeta diversity (inverse Simpson).

Per sample, reverse transcription was split into eight reactions. TCRdb reprocessed the 5' RACE reads and keeps a single row for each CDR3 protein, giving no DNA. The sample's table shows about 440,000 distinct CDR3 sequences. As for this clonotype: Antigen unknown.

From germline, CDR1 is MGHRA and CDR2 YSYEKL. This CDR3 is built from 15 residues. The gene calls are TRBV4-1 and TRBJ2-7; the D gene TCRdb calls, TRBD1, cannot be checked with no DNA. The sample taken for sequencing was blood. The clonotype was recovered from a human donor with ulcerative colitis or Crohn's disease, or a healthy co-twin of an affected twin (not recorded which). This CDR3 reads CASSHLQGPANEQYF.